The 32 T cell receptor beta chains below all came from one sample that was sequenced in a study of CD8+CD57+ T cells in acquired aplastic anemia (dated 2018 in TCRdb). Data came from an Illumina HiSeq 2000. Genomic DNA was used as template for profiling of TCR beta VDJ combinations and CDR3 sequences. Clones were called with MiXCR by TCRdb after fastp trimmed the public reads at Q25, and only in-frame beta chains were retained. For every CDR3 protein sequence, its rows merge into one entry that carries the most common genes and DNA. Within this sample are more than 100,000 distinct CDR3 sequences, with around 48% of them counted one time only. The leading ten clones occupy roughly 2.7% of the sample. Material for sequencing was sorted CD4+, CD8+, or CD8+CD57+ T cells (not recorded which) from PBMCs. These receptors all come from a human donor in good health, serving as a control.

Ten or more counts support this clonotype. The rearrangement uses TRBV7-9 and TRBJ1-1, with D possibly being TRBD1 (6 bases). The CDR3 is 13 residues long. V was clipped by 4 bases and J by 10 bases, with 16 bases between them. Germline CDR1 SEHNR, CDR2 FQNEAQ (reference sequence). This CDR3 reads CASSSTGTLGAFF. CDR3 nucleotide sequence: TGTGCCAGCAGCTCCACAGGGACCCTTGGAGCTTTCTTT.

The table lists this clonotype with many counts. This chain joins TRBV7-9 and TRBJ1-4; D gene uncertain. V was pared by 5 bases and J by 0 bases, with 10 bases between. Germline V gene lookup returns CDR1 SEHNR and CDR2 FQNEAQ (reference sequence). The CDR3 is 15 residues long. Here the CDR3 reads CASSQGGATNEKLFF. The CDR3 DNA is TGTGCCAGCAGCCAAGGTGGTGCAACTAATGAAAAACTGTTTTTT.

This rearrangement joins TRBV11-2 to TRBJ2-3; 8 nucleotides align to TRBD2. The trim removed 3 bases at V and 8 bases at J, leaving 10 bases unmatched. Germline V gives CDR1 SGHAT, CDR2 FQNNGV. This CDR3 is 15 amino acids long. CDR3 in amino acids: CASSLTGGLGGTQYF. The CDR3 region has the DNA TGTGCCAGCAGCTTGACGGGGGGGCTGGGAGGTACGCAGTATTTT.

This clonotype was recorded at least ten times. The chain has TRBV25-1 and TRBJ1-2; unclear D gene. Germline CDR1 MGHDK, CDR2 SYGVNS. This CDR3 region has 13 residues. Trimming shortened V by 2 bases and J by 8 bases, and 12 bases separated the two germline ends. CDR3 sequence (DNA): TGTGCCAGCAGTGAAAATCTGTTGCGGGGCTACACCTTC. As protein: CASSENLLRGYTF.

This clonotype occurred a few times. The chain links TRBV10-3 to TRBJ2-7, with TRBD1 matching 8 bases. The CDR3 spans 14 residues. CDR1 ENHRY and CDR2 SYGVKD come from the germline V gene. Unmatched junction bases numbered 5, after V lost 3 bases and J lost 4 bases. The CDR3 DNA reads as TGTGCCATCAGTGATTCCGACAGGGGTTACGAGCAGTACTTC. Translated: CAISDSDRGYEQYF.

This clonotype was detected many times. The V call is TRBV9, the J call TRBJ1-6; D unclear. V lost 4 bases, J lost 0 bases, and 11 bases lay in between. Germline assignment: CDR1 SGDLS and CDR2 YYNGEE. The CDR3 has 16 residues. CDR3 in amino acids: CASSPETSSYNSPLHF. The CDR3 DNA sequence: TGTGCCAGCAGCCCTGAAACGAGCTCCTATAATTCACCCCTCCACTTT.

This clonotype has a count of ten or more. V is TRBV20-1 and J is TRBJ1-1, with 9 bases fitting TRBD1. This CDR3 comprises 15 residues. V lost 5 bases and J lost 4; bases outside the gene matches: 11. Germline V gives CDR1 DFQATT, CDR2 SNEGSKA (reference sequence). The CDR3 protein is CSAPTGGAWGTEAFF. DNA for the CDR3: TGCAGTGCTCCCACAGGGGGCGCGTGGGGCACTGAAGCTTTCTTT.

This clonotype was counted ten times or more. V and J are TRBV2 and TRBJ2-3, with D perhaps matching TRBD1 (5 bases). Looked up from germline, CDR1 is SNHLY and CDR2 is FYNNEI. With 2 bases removed from V and 1 base from J, the gap between germline ends came to 10 bases. CDR3 size: 15 residues. CDR3 in DNA: TGTGCCAGCAGTGAAAGGGGATCCCGCACAGATACGCAGTATTTT. This codes for CASSERGSRTDTQYF. The full variable domain, rest sourced from reference TRBV2 and TRBJ2-3, is EPEVTQTPSHQVTQMGQEVILRCVPISNHLYFYWYRQILGQKVEFLVSFYNNEISEKSEIFDDQFSVERPDGSNFTLKIRSTKLEDSAMYFCASSERGSRTDTQYFGPGTRLTVL.

This clonotype has more than one count but fewer than ten. The chain recombines TRBV12-5 with TRBJ2-3; maybe TRBD2 (7 bases). CDR3 length: 15 residues. The germline gives CDR1 LGHNT, CDR2 FRNRAP. Trimming removed 3 bases from V and 4 bases from J, with 14 bases in between. Here the CDR3 DNA reads TGTGCTAGTGGTTTAGGAGGGGGGGGGGCAGATACGCAGTATTTT. Protein product: CASGLGGGGADTQYF.

This clonotype has only a few counts. This chain links TRBV19 with TRBJ2-7; 7 nucleotides match TRBD1. Germline-derived CDR1 and CDR2 are LNHDA and SQIVND (reference sequence). The CDR3 is 13 residues long. V was clipped by 8 bases and J by 0 bases; unmatched bases: 4. DNA for the CDR3: TGTGCCAGTGGACAGGCAAACTCCTACGAGCAGTACTTC. Encoded protein: CASGQANSYEQYF.

This clonotype appeared a single time. This chain joins TRBV9 and TRBJ2-7; TRBD1 or TRBD2 may be the D gene (7 bases each). Germline loops: CDR1 SGDLS, CDR2 YYNGEE. The CDR3 spans 15 residues. V lost 0 bases to trimming and J lost 3 bases, with 13 bases between them. The CDR3 here is CASSVATGEGYEQYF. DNA of the CDR3: TGTGCCAGCAGCGTAGCTACAGGGGAGGGCTACGAGCAGTACTTC.

The chain uses TRBV2 and TRBJ1-2; no clear D. In germline, CDR1 is SNHLY, CDR2 FYNNEI. Deletions cut 4 bases from V and 5 bases from J, with 8 bases between. This CDR3 contains 12 residues. CDR3 loop: CASSAIGYGYTF. In DNA form, the CDR3 reads TGTGCCAGCAGTGCGATAGGGTATGGCTACACCTTC.

This clonotype appeared a few times. This chain uses TRBV24-1 with TRBJ2-7; 8 nucleotides line up with TRBD2. The CDR3 runs to 13 residues. With 10 bases clipped from V and 0 bases from J, the junction kept 4 bases outside the gene matches. Germline assignment: CDR1 KGHDR and CDR2 SFDVKD. The CDR3 DNA reads TGTGCCACACGGGCGGGGGGCTCCTACGAGCAGTACTTC. This encodes CATRAGGSYEQYF.

This clonotype occurred many times. This sequence joins TRBV4-2 and TRBJ2-7; D is ambiguous. Trimming shortened V by 0 bases and J by 0 bases, and 12 bases separated the two germline ends. Germline V gives CDR1 LGHNA, CDR2 YNFKEQ. The CDR3 covers 16 residues. CDR3 sequence: CASSQEAQAPSYEQYF. The CDR3 coding sequence is TGTGCCAGCAGCCAAGAGGCCCAGGCCCCCTCCTACGAGCAGTACTTC.

Points on this clonotype: This CDR3 is missing its conserved last phenylalanine or tryptophan, likely due to a read error. The chain employs TRBV19 and TRBJ2-2; D may be TRBD1 (6 bases). Germline V CDR1 and CDR2: LNHDA, SQIVND (reference sequence). The CDR3 contains 14 residues. Trimming stripped 9 bases from V and 1 base from J, with 12 bases between. CDR3 DNA sequence: TGTGCCAGCAGCTTAGGGGGGAACACCGGGGAGCTGTTTCTT. Translated: CASSLGGNTGELFL.

This clonotype was picked up many times. CDR3 bases: TGTGCCAGCAGTAGACCGAGCTTCTATGGCTACACCTTC. This gives the protein CASSRPSFYGYTF. V usage is TRBV6-1 and J usage is TRBJ1-2; the D is unclear. Germline V lookup: CDR1 MNHNS, CDR2 SASEGT. This CDR3 has 13 amino acids. V lost 5 bases, J lost 4 bases, and 11 bases lay in between.

The V gene is TRBV11-1, the J gene TRBJ2-7, with 12 bases that match TRBD2. Germline-derived CDR1 and CDR2 are SGHAT and FQDESV (reference sequence). This CDR3 is built from 20 residues. V shed 6 bases and J 3 bases; nucleotides not matched to a gene: 21. CDR3 DNA sequence: TGTGCCAGCAGTCGCGGACAGAATCGATATCCGGGACTAGCGGGCTACGAGCAGTACTTC. It codes for CASSRGQNRYPGLAGYEQYF.

The table lists this clonotype with many counts. The V call is TRBV7-2, the J call TRBJ2-5, with 8 bases that match TRBD1. Germline loops: CDR1 SGHTA, CDR2 FQGNSA. Unmatched junction bases numbered 4, after V lost 2 bases and J lost 5 bases. This CDR3 region has 14 residues. The CDR3 loop reads CASSLRQGWETQYF. DNA for the CDR3: TGTGCCAGCAGCTTAAGACAGGGGTGGGAGACCCAGTACTTC.

This clonotype was detected many times. This sequence joins TRBV12-3 or TRBV12-4 and TRBJ2-1; D perhaps matches TRBD2 (7 bases). The CDR3 is 15 amino acids. V lost 4 bases, J lost 5 bases, and 15 bases lay in between. The CDR3 sequence is CASSWGGGRDNEQFF. In DNA, the CDR3 is TGTGCCAGCAGTTGGGGGGGCGGGCGAGACAATGAGCAGTTCTTC.

This clonotype showed up many times. The CDR3 region is CASSQDWGGNQPQHF. CDR3 nucleotide sequence: TGTGCCAGCAGCCAAGACTGGGGGGGGAATCAGCCCCAGCATTTT. This rearrangement joins TRBV3-1 to TRBJ1-5; D possibly corresponds to TRBD1 (5 bases). V lost 0 bases to trimming and J lost 4 bases, with 10 bases between them. This CDR3 spans 15 amino acids. Looked up from germline, CDR1 is LGHDT and CDR2 is YNNKEL (reference sequence).

As concerns this clonotype: This sequence may be a read error, since a much larger clone differs from it by one base. The CDR3 ends on some other residue instead of the conserved phenylalanine or tryptophan, so this is likely a read error. This sequence joins TRBV4-2 and TRBJ1-5; a possible D gene is TRBD1 (6 bases). The germline V gene encodes CDR1 LGHNA and CDR2 YNFKEQ. CDR3 size: 14 residues. V was shortened by 0 bases and J by 9 bases, with 12 bases between the two germline ends. The CDR3 is CASSQDLGGLPQHS. In nucleotides, the CDR3 is TGTGCCAGCAGCCAAGATTTGGGGGGGCTGCCCCAGCATTCT.

The V and J genes are TRBV7-9 and TRBJ1-2, with 7 nucleotides matching TRBD1. Germline lookup yields CDR1 SEHNR and CDR2 FQNEAQ (reference sequence). The CDR3 consists of 14 residues. The V and J ends lost 5 bases and 8 bases, in that order; junction bases with no gene match: 11. The CDR3 loop reads CASSQAEGALGYTF. The DNA for the CDR3 is TGTGCCAGCAGCCAAGCGGAGGGGGCCTTGGGCTACACCTTC.

This chain joins TRBV7-9 and TRBJ2-7, with D possibly TRBD2 on 6 matching bases. The CDR3 runs 15 residues. Looked up from germline, CDR1 is SEHNR and CDR2 is FQNEAQ (reference sequence). V was pared by 4 bases and J by 2 bases, with 15 bases between. CDR3 protein: CASSYSGTQAYEQYF. CDR3 bases: TGTGCCAGCAGCTACTCCGGGACTCAGGCCTACGAGCAGTACTTC.

J is TRBJ2-3 and V is TRBV24-1; perhaps D is TRBD1 or TRBD2 (5 bases each). The V gene lost 1 base and the J gene lost 13 bases, with 11 bases spanning the gap. The CDR3 runs to 12 residues. Germline values: CDR1 KGHDR, CDR2 SFDVKD. CDR3 sequence (DNA): TGTGCCACCAGTGATTTATGGGGGAGCAAGTATTTT. Its protein is CATSDLWGSKYF.

The chain uses TRBV5-1 and TRBJ2-3; 13 nucleotides agree with TRBD2. The trim removed 0 bases at V and 6 bases at J, leaving 1 base unmatched. Germline CDR1 is SGHRS and CDR2 is YFSETQ. The CDR3 extends over 15 amino acids. The CDR3 DNA reads TGCGCCAGCAGCTTGGAGGGACTAGCGGGGGATACGCAGTATTTT. Its protein is CASSLEGLAGDTQYF.

The genes are TRBV19 and TRBJ2-7; perhaps TRBD2 as D (5 bases). Between the trimmed V and J ends, which lost 6 bases and 0 bases, there was a span of 9 bases. The CDR3 covers 13 residues. Germline V lookup: CDR1 LNHDA, CDR2 SQIVND (reference sequence). The CDR3 loop reads CASSSGLSYEQYF. For the CDR3, the DNA is TGTGCCAGTAGCTCCGGACTCTCCTACGAGCAGTACTTC. The full variable domain, in which reference TRBV19 and TRBJ2-7 provide the parts outside the CDR3, is DGGITQSPKYLFRKEGQNVTLSCEQNLNHDAMYWYRQDPGQGLRLIYYSQIVNDFQKGDIAEGYSVSREKKESFPLTVTSAQKNPTAFYLCASSSGLSYEQYFGPGTRLTVT.

CDR3 loop: CASSVAPEAYEQYF. The CDR3 DNA follows: TGTGCCAGCAGCGTAGCTCCTGAGGCCTACGAGCAGTACTTC. J is TRBJ2-7 and V is TRBV9; D gene uncertain. This CDR3 has 14 residues. The V and J ends lost 0 bases and 2 bases respectively, with 9 bases between them. Germline V gene sequence: CDR1 SGDLS, CDR2 YYNGEE. The variable domain in full, completed from reference TRBV9 and TRBJ2-7, reads DSGVTQTPKHLITATGQRVTLRCSPRSGDLSVYWYQQSLDQGLQFLIQYYNGEERAKGNILERFSAQQFPDLHSELNLSSLELGDSALYFCASSVAPEAYEQYFGPGTRLTVT.

The chain couples TRBV2 to TRBJ1-2, with unresolved D. In germline, CDR1 is SNHLY, CDR2 FYNNEI. This CDR3 has 12 amino acids. V was trimmed by 4 bases and J by 4 bases, leaving 7 bases between them. The CDR3 bases are TGTGCCAGCAGTGCGTTCCCCTATGGCTACACCTTC. This sequence encodes CASSAFPYGYTF.

This chain joins TRBV29-1 and TRBJ1-2; 7 bases align to TRBD1. CDR1 and CDR2 (germline): SQVTM, ANQGSEA. CDR3 length equals 15 residues. J lost 7 bases, V lost 2 bases, and 13 bases had no gene match. The CDR3 loop reads CSVEIWPGTATGYTF. In DNA form, the CDR3 reads TGCAGCGTTGAAATATGGCCTGGGACAGCTACTGGCTACACCTTC.

This clonotype is medium-sized in the sample. This chain uses TRBV7-8 with TRBJ1-1, with D possibly being TRBD1 (6 bases). This CDR3 has 13 residues. Deletions cut 6 bases from V and 4 bases from J, with 12 bases between. The germline V gene has CDR1 SGHVS and CDR2 FQNEAQ. CDR3: CASRPTGITEAFF. The CDR3 DNA reads TGTGCCAGCAGACCAACAGGGATCACTGAAGCTTTCTTT.

V gene TRBV5-4 combines with J gene TRBJ1-4, with D possibly TRBD1 on 5 matching bases. Germline V CDR1 and CDR2: SGHNT, YYREEE (reference sequence). V dropped 4 bases and J dropped 8 bases, with 18 bases sitting between them. CDR3 length: 15 residues. The chain's CDR3 is CASSRDYGVSEKLFF. The CDR3 DNA is TGTGCCAGCAGCCGGGACTACGGGGTGAGCGAAAAACTGTTTTTT.

The V call is TRBV7-9, the J call TRBJ2-2; D uncertain. Germline CDR1 is SEHNR and CDR2 is FQNEAQ (reference sequence). V was shortened by 2 bases and J by 6 bases, with 1 base between the two germline ends. This CDR3 has 11 amino acids. The CDR3 region is CASSLSGELFF. CDR3 coding DNA: TGTGCCAGCAGCTTATCCGGGGAGCTGTTTTTT.